This is a list of T cell receptor beta chains from one sample in a study of response to subunit inactivated influenza vaccine. Using its own MiXCR run on the RT-PCR reads, TCRdb lists one record per CDR3 protein. This sample has around 570,000 distinct CDR3 sequences, with around 10% found just once. The sample also formed part of further work on T cells expressing NK-cell markers.

This material consisted of PBMCs from blood, taken on the day of vaccination. These receptors were obtained from a man aged 45-65 years who received an inactivated influenza vaccine. CDR3s include the opening cysteine and the closing phenylalanine or tryptophan. The order of the fields is clone size, D gene, V gene, J gene, CDR3 protein, CDR3 DNA. The D gene is left open where the match is weak. Clone size appears in some rows only: once, few, many, or a class for an expanded clone.

many,NA,TRBV7-9,TRBJ1-3,CASSLAGDSGNTIYF,TGCGCCAGCAGCTTGGCCGGGGACTCTGGAAACACCATATATTTT
many,TRBD2,TRBV28,TRBJ2-1,CASSLPTSGSAAEQFF,TGTGCCAGCAGTTTACCGACTAGCGGGAGTGCGGCTGAGCAGTTCTTC
NA,NA,TRBV7-2,TRBJ2-7,CASSLLIWGHEQYF,TGTGCCAGCAGCTTATTAATCTGGGGCCACGAGCAGTACTTC
few,NA,TRBV6-5,TRBJ1-1,CASSSVRGGPNTEAFF,TGTGCCAGCAGTTCGGTCCGGGGGGGACCGAACACTGAAGCTTTCTTT
NA,TRBD1,TRBV12-5,TRBJ2-2,CASGLGGTVRNTGELFF,TGTGCTAGTGGTTTGGGGGGGACAGTGCGAAACACCGGGGAGCTGTTTTTT
NA,NA,TRBV7-6,TRBJ2-1,CASSPRQYNEQFF,TGTGCCAGCAGCCCTCGACAATACAATGAGCAGTTCTTC
many,NA,TRBV9,TRBJ2-1,CASSVDNPRLQGHEQFF,TGTGCCAGCAGCGTAGACAATCCCCGCCTGCAGGGGCATGAGCAGTTCTTC
few,NA,TRBV4-3,TRBJ2-4,CASSQEMFRGNIQYF,TGCGCCAGCAGCCAAGAAATGTTCCGGGGCAACATTCAGTACTTC
NA,TRBD1,TRBV7-8,TRBJ1-2,CASSLGTGGFNYGYTF,TGTGCCAGCAGCCTTGGGACAGGTGGATTCAACTATGGCTACACCTTC
few,NA,TRBV4-2,TRBJ2-7,CASSYSIGGMSYEQYF,TGTGCCAGCAGCTACTCTATCGGCGGGATGTCCTACGAGCAGTACTTC
few,NA,TRBV12-3/TRBV12-4,TRBJ2-1,CASRAGYNEQFF,TGTGCCAGCAGGGCCGGGTACAATGAGCAGTTCTTC
NA,NA,TRBV5-1,TRBJ2-3,CASSLNLDPTDTQYF,TGCGCCAGCAGCTTGAATCTAGATCCCACAGATACGCAGTATTTT
few,TRBD2,TRBV4-3,TRBJ2-1,CASSRQGGSGHNEQFF,TGCGCCAGCAGCCGTCAGGGCGGGAGTGGGCACAATGAGCAGTTCTTC
NA,NA,TRBV12-3/TRBV12-4,TRBJ1-2,CASSLAPTWTADYGYTF,TGTGCCAGCAGTTTAGCCCCTACTTGGACAGCCGACTATGGCTACACCTTC
few,TRBD2,TRBV13,TRBJ2-7,CASSPRSLTIWTSGRSSYEQYF,TGTGCCAGCAGCCCACGAAGCTTGACGATCTGGACTAGCGGGAGGAGCTCCTACGAGCAGTACTTC
few,NA,TRBV30,TRBJ1-5,CAWSATRGFNQPQHF,TGTGCCTGGAGTGCTACAAGGGGATTCAATCAGCCCCAGCATTTT
many,TRBD1,TRBV12-3/TRBV12-4,TRBJ1-1,CASSRTGYRGGTEAFF,TGTGCCAGCAGTCGGACAGGGTACCGTGGGGGGACTGAAGCTTTCTTT
NA,NA,TRBV12-3/TRBV12-4,TRBJ2-7,CASTQWWGYEQYF,TGTGCCAGCACCCAATGGTGGGGCTACGAGCAGTACTTC
few,NA,TRBV6-5,TRBJ2-7,CASSYQSSSPYEQYF,TGTGCCAGCAGTTATCAAAGTAGTTCTCCGTACGAGCAGTACTTC
NA,NA,TRBV19,TRBJ1-5,CASSIDAAGDQPQHF,TGTGCCAGTAGTATAGATGCGGCAGGGGATCAGCCCCAGCATTTT
few,TRBD2,TRBV9,TRBJ2-3,CASSVSGGADTQYF,TGTGCCAGCAGCGTATCGGGGGGTGCAGACACGCAGTATTTT
many,NA,TRBV10-3,TRBJ2-1,CAISRVNEQFF,TGTGCCATCAGCAGGGTGAATGAGCAGTTCTTC